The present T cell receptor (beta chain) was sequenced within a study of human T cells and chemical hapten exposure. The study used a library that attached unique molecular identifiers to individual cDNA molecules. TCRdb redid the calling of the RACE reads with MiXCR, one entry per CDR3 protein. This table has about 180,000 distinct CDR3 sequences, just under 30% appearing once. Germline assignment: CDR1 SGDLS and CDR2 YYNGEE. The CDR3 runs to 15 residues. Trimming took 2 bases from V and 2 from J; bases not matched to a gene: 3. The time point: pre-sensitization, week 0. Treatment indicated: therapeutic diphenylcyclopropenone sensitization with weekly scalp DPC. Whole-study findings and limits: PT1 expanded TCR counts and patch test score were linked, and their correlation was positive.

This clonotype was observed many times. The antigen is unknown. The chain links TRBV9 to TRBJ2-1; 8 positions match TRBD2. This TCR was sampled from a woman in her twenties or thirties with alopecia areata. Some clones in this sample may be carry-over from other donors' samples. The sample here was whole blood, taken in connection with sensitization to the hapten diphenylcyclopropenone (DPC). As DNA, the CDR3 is TGTGCCAGCAGCGTTGGTAGCGGGACCTACAATGAGCAGTTCTTC. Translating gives CASSVGSGTYNEQFF.